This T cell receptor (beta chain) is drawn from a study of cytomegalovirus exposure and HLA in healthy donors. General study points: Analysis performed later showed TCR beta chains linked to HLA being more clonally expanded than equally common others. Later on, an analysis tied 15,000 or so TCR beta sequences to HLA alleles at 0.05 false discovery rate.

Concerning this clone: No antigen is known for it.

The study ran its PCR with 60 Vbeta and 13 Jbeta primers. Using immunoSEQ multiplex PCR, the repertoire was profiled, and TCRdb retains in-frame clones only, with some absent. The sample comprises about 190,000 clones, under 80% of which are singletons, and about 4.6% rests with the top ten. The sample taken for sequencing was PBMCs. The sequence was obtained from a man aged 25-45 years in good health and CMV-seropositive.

The CDR3 region has the DNA TGTGCCAGCAGCCGTCCAGTGGGCCCGGCAGATACGCAGTATTTT. This sequence encodes CASSRPVGPADTQYF. The V gene is TRBV7-2, the J gene TRBJ2-3; D uncertain. CDR3 length: 15 residues. Germline-derived CDR1 and CDR2 are SGHTA and FQGNSA. V gave up 5 bases and J gave up 4 bases, with 16 bases separating them. Full variable domain (outside the CDR3, taken from reference TRBV7-2 and TRBJ2-3): GAGVSQSPSNKVTEKGKDVELRCDPISGHTALYWYRQSLGQGLEFLIYFQGNSAPDKSGLPSDRFSAERTGGSVSTLTIQRTQQEDSAVYLCASSRPVGPADTQYFGPGTRLTVL.